The next 23 T cell receptor beta chains were all read from a single sample in a study of T-cell memory formation after mild COVID-19 (dated by TCRdb to the early 2020s). Receptor amplification or capture employed 5' RACE. Sequencer: Illumina NovaSeq 6000. TCRdb trimmed public reads at Q25 via fastp, called clones via MiXCR and kept in-frame beta chains. Every CDR3 protein is listed once, alongside the most common genes and DNA of its rows. This sample gives around 390,000 distinct CDR3 sequences in total; about 16% of them show up just once. Roughly a fifth of the sample lies in the top ten. What was sequenced was PBMCs or a T cell subset sorted from them (not recorded which). Receptor source: a man aged 18 to 29 who had mild COVID-19 (a few samples of this study predate the infection). The sample titles of this study are shuffled in the database, so cell type and time point are left out; the donor was told from shared clones.

The table lists this clonotype with a few counts. The chain employs TRBV10-3 and TRBJ2-7, with D possibly TRBD2 on 7 matching bases. Germline V gene sequence: CDR1 ENHRY, CDR2 SYGVKD. Trimming removed 6 bases at V and 1 base at J, with 13 bases between. This CDR3 has 14 residues. The chain's CDR3 is CAISLGGVSYEQYF. The CDR3 DNA sequence: TGTGCCATCAGCCTAGGGGGGGTTTCCTACGAGCAGTACTTC.

This clonotype turned up a few times. The chain is built from TRBV15 and TRBJ2-7; D remains ambiguous. Trimming took off 0 bases at V and 6 bases at J, with 12 bases between the two ends. There are 14 residues in the CDR3. Germline CDR1 and CDR2: LNHNV and YYDKDF (reference sequence). The CDR3 DNA is TGTGCCACCAGCAGAGACACAACTCCAGGCGAGCAGTACTTC. This sequence encodes CATSRDTTPGEQYF.

The chain recombines TRBV25-1 with TRBJ2-7, with D unresolved. CDR3 size: 12 residues. Deletions cut 7 bases from V and 6 bases from J, with 13 bases between. CDR1 and CDR2 from the germline V gene are MGHDK and SYGVNS. The CDR3 nucleotides read TGTGCCAGCAACGGGCGATTAGGCGAGCAGTACTTC. Translation: CASNGRLGEQYF.

Only a few counts were recorded for this clonotype. The V gene is TRBV5-1, the J gene TRBJ1-2; D possibly corresponds to TRBD1 (5 bases). The CDR3 has 16 residues. Trimming stripped 5 bases from V and 2 bases from J, with 19 bases between. From germline, CDR1 is SGHRS and CDR2 YFSETQ. The DNA for the CDR3 is TGCGCCAGCAGGGTTCAATGGCAGGGAATCAACTATGGCTACACCTTC. It translates to CASRVQWQGINYGYTF.

This clonotype was seen repeatedly, ten times or more. This chain joins TRBV7-9 and TRBJ2-3; D unclear. With 7 bases removed from V and 2 bases from J, the gap between germline ends came to 13 bases. The germline V gene encodes CDR1 SEHNR and CDR2 FQNEAQ (reference sequence). The CDR3 extends over 14 amino acids. Here the CDR3 DNA reads TGTGCCAGCAAAAAGGACGGCCCCACAGATACGCAGTATTTT. Its protein product is CASKKDGPTDTQYF.

The CDR3 nucleotides read TGTGCCAGCAGCGAACAGGGGGCTCAGGGCGAAAAACTGTTTTTT. Encoded protein: CASSEQGAQGEKLFF. The chain joins TRBV5-6 to TRBJ1-4, with 9 bases matching TRBD1. Germline trimming cut 4 bases from V and 8 bases from J; bases unmatched to any gene: 9. This CDR3 contains 15 residues. CDR1 is SGHDT and CDR2 is YYEEEE in the germline V gene.

A few counts support this clonotype. The V and J genes are TRBV4-3 and TRBJ1-3; D remains unclear. The CDR3 runs to 14 residues. V lost 3 bases and J 3 bases, leaving 9 bases between the germline ends. The germline V gene encodes CDR1 LGHNA and CDR2 YSLEER. In DNA, the CDR3 is TGCGCCAGCAGCCAGGACCGACTTGGAAACACCATATATTTT. The encoded protein is CASSQDRLGNTIYF.

This clonotype was seen only a few times. The chain combines TRBV7-2 with TRBJ2-3, with TRBD2 matching over 11 bases. Unmatched junction bases numbered 7, after V lost 7 bases and J lost 7 bases. The CDR3 contains 14 residues. CDR1 is SGHTA and CDR2 is FQGNSA in the germline V gene. This chain's CDR3 is CASTNSGGGYTQYF. CDR3 sequence (DNA): TGTGCCAGCACCAATAGCGGGGGGGGCTATACGCAGTATTTT.

This clonotype was found a few times. J is TRBJ1-1 and V is TRBV28; no reliable D call. Trimming left V 10 bases short and J 4 bases short, with 7 bases between. This CDR3 spans 10 amino acids. The germline gives CDR1 MDHEN, CDR2 SYDVKM. CDR3 DNA: TGTGCCACCGGGGTCACTGAAGCTTTCTTT. This gives the protein CATGVTEAFF.

This clonotype was picked up many times. The chain has TRBV4-3 and TRBJ2-3; D may be TRBD2 (6 bases). This CDR3 has 16 amino acids. V was trimmed by 2 bases and J by 9 bases, leaving 21 bases between them. Germline loops: CDR1 LGHNA, CDR2 YSLEER. Here the CDR3 DNA reads TGCGCCAGCAGCCAACAAGTGGGAGGTACCCGCGGAACGCAGTATTTT. Translation gives CASSQQVGGTRGTQYF.

The V gene is TRBV7-2, the J gene TRBJ2-1; D is possibly TRBD1 or TRBD2 (5 bases each). CDR1 and CDR2 (germline): SGHTA, FQGNSA. The V gene lost 3 bases and the J gene lost 5 bases, with 14 bases spanning the gap. The CDR3 sequence is 15 residues long. CDR3 sequence: CASSFRGLKNNEQFF. The CDR3 DNA follows: TGTGCCAGCAGCTTTCGGGGCCTAAAAAACAATGAGCAGTTCTTC.

This clonotype was counted a few times. A read error may be the cause here, since a much bigger clone is one base away. The chain carries TRBV4-3 and TRBJ1-2; D is ambiguous. Trimming left V 0 bases short and J 0 bases short, with 5 bases between. Germline-derived CDR1 and CDR2 are LGHNA and YSLEER. This CDR3 is 14 amino acids long. CDR3 protein: CASSQDSANYGYTF. CDR3 DNA sequence: TGCGCCAGCAGCCAAGACAGCGCTAACTATGGCTACACCTTC.

This clonotype was seen a handful of times. The chain employs TRBV14 and TRBJ2-7; the D gene is possibly TRBD2 (6 bases). CDR3 size: 14 residues. Germline V gene data show CDR1 as SGHDN and CDR2 as FVKESK. V lost 3 bases and J lost 3, with 12 bases in between. Written as DNA, the CDR3 is TGTGCCAGCAGCCATGTAGGGAGGAACTACGAGCAGTACGTC. Its translation: CASSHVGRNYEQYV.

J is TRBJ2-7 and V is TRBV15, with D unclear. Germline values: CDR1 LNHNV, CDR2 YYDKDF (reference sequence). With 0 bases removed from V and 4 bases from J, the gap between germline ends came to 7 bases. CDR3 length: 13 residues. CDR3 sequence (DNA): TGTGCCACCAGCAGAGATCCCGGTTACGAGCAGTACGTC. Protein sequence: CATSRDPGYEQYV.

V is TRBV2 and J is TRBJ2-3, with D possibly being TRBD2 (6 bases). CDR3 length equals 16 residues. The germline V and J ends were trimmed by 8 bases and 0 bases, with 18 bases remaining between them. Germline-derived CDR1 and CDR2 are SNHLY and FYNNEI. The CDR3 reads CASSGVAAISTDTQYF. In DNA form, the CDR3 reads TGTGCCAGCTCTGGGGTAGCGGCCATTAGCACAGATACGCAGTATTTT.

V gene TRBV6-5 combines with J gene TRBJ1-1; a possible D gene is TRBD1 (5 bases). This CDR3 has 12 residues. The V and J ends lost 7 bases and 11 bases respectively, with 17 bases between them. Per germline, CDR1 MNHEY and CDR2 SVGAGI. In nucleotides, the CDR3 is TGTGCCAGCAAGCAGGGTGGCTTGGCGGCTTTCTTT. Translation gives CASKQGGLAAFF.

This chain connects TRBV6-4 to TRBJ2-1, with D possibly called TRBD1 or TRBD2 (5 bases each). V lost 6 bases and J lost 4, with 10 bases in between. There are 13 residues in the CDR3. The germline V gene encodes CDR1 MRHNA and CDR2 SNTAGT. CDR3 in DNA: TGTGCCAGCAGGGGGGACCTTTACAATGAGCAGTTCTTC. It specifies CASRGDLYNEQFF.

The CDR3 sequence: CASSGQGTEAFF. The CDR3 DNA reads TGTGCCAGTAGTGGCCAGGGGACGGAAGCTTTCTTT. The chain links TRBV19 to TRBJ1-1; D perhaps matches TRBD1 (6 bases). The CDR3 is 12 residues long. V was cut by 5 bases and J by 8 bases, with 12 bases left in between. The germline V gene has CDR1 LNHDA and CDR2 SQIVND (reference sequence).

V and J are TRBV18 and TRBJ1-1; 7 nucleotides align to TRBD1. V was pared by 3 bases and J by 11 bases, with 18 bases of the junction left unmatched. The CDR3 consists of 16 residues. CDR1 is KGHSH and CDR2 is LQKENI in the germline V gene. CDR3 loop: CASSPINTGAPPRAFF. CDR3 DNA sequence: TGTGCCAGCTCACCGATTAATACAGGGGCCCCACCGCGCGCTTTCTTT.

The V and J genes are TRBV7-6 and TRBJ2-2; TRBD2 is a possible D gene (5 bases). Trimming shortened V by 1 base and J by 7 bases, and 13 bases separated the two germline ends. The V gene's germline CDR1 is SGHVS and CDR2 FNYEAQ. The CDR3 consists of 15 residues. In DNA, the CDR3 is TGTGCCAGCAGCTTAGGGAGGCGTGGGGTCGGGGAGCTGTTTTTT. Residues: CASSLGRRGVGELFF. Supplemented by reference TRBV7-6 and TRBJ2-2, the full variable domain reads GAGVSQSPRYKVTKRGQDVALRCDPISGHVSLYWYRQALGQGPEFLTYFNYEAQQDKSGLPNDRFSAERPEGSISTLTIQRTEQRDSAMYRCASSLGRRGVGELFFGEGSRLTVL.

This chain links TRBV6-5 with TRBJ2-1; D is undetermined. Between the trimmed V and J ends, which lost 5 bases and 4 bases, there was a span of 15 bases. Germline CDR1 is MNHEY and CDR2 is SVGAGI. CDR3 length: 15 residues. CDR3 coding DNA: TGTGCCAGCAGTCACCCTATGGACGGGTACAATGAGCAGTTCTTC. Its translation is CASSHPMDGYNEQFF.

This clonotype was seen more than once but under ten times. The rearrangement joins TRBV12-3 or TRBV12-4 to TRBJ1-1; D ambiguous. The CDR3 is 11 amino acids. Between the trimmed V and J ends, which lost 4 bases and 8 bases, there was a span of 8 bases. The CDR3 nucleotides read TGTGCCAGCAGTTGGACGCAAGAAGCTTTCTTT. Protein: CASSWTQEAFF.

The table lists this clonotype with many counts. This sequence joins TRBV10-3 and TRBJ1-1, with 8 bases that match TRBD1. V shed 7 bases, J shed 12 bases, and the junction held 13 bases outside the gene matches. Germline CDR1 reads ENHRY; CDR2 reads SYGVKD. This CDR3 is 13 amino acids long. CDR3 sequence reads: CAITSDREGNSFF. The CDR3 DNA follows: TGTGCCATCACCTCGGACAGGGAAGGCAATTCTTTCTTT.